The 18 T cell receptor beta chains below were found in one sample sequenced in a study of OX40 agonist ivuxolimab in advanced cancers. The protocol was immunoSEQ multiplex PCR, while the TCRdb copy is restricted to in-frame clones and leaves out a portion. Among under 85,000 clones listed, under 90% were seen once. The source was CD4+ or CD8+ T cells sorted from blood, collected in a trial of the OX40 agonist ivuxolimab. The source is an adult with an advanced solid tumor such as melanoma, head and neck, liver or kidney cancer.

The chain has TRBV11-2 and TRBJ2-5; D might be TRBD2 (6 bases). CDR1 is SGHAT and CDR2 is FQNNGV in the germline V gene. The ends were cut back, 5 bases at V and 5 bases at J, with 15 bases in the middle. The length of the CDR3 is 14 residues. This CDR3 reads CASSPRGSRETQYF. The CDR3 bases are TGTGCCAGCAGCCCCCGGGGGAGCAGGGAGACCCAGTACTTC.

The chain couples TRBV6-1 to TRBJ2-2; 9 positions agree with TRBD1. V shed 4 bases, J shed 4 bases, and the junction held 7 bases outside the gene matches. The germline V gene encodes CDR1 MNHNS and CDR2 SASEGT. The CDR3 loop spans 16 amino acids. CDR3 residues: CASSVRRDRATGELFF. The CDR3 DNA reads as TGTGCCAGCAGTGTACGCCGGGACAGGGCCACCGGGGAGCTGTTTTTT.

This clone was counted once. The V call is TRBV14, the J call TRBJ2-5; 7 bases line up with TRBD2. The CDR3 sequence is 15 residues long. The germline gives CDR1 SGHDN, CDR2 FVKESK. J gave up 5 bases and V 4 bases, and 10 bases lay outside the gene matches. CDR3 sequence (DNA): TGTGCCAGCAGCCGTATTGGCGGGAGCTACGAGACCCAGTACTTC. Amino acid sequence: CASSRIGGSYETQYF.

The gene calls are TRBV19 and TRBJ1-1; 7 bases agree with TRBD1. The CDR3 totals 14 residues. CDR1 and CDR2 (germline): LNHDA, SQIVND (reference sequence). Germline trimming cut 6 bases from V and 1 base from J; bases unmatched to any gene: 5. Here the CDR3 reads CASRSQGQNTEAFF. CDR3 nucleotide sequence: TGTGCCAGTAGGTCACAGGGGCAGAACACTGAAGCTTTCTTT.

The chain carries TRBV7-9 and TRBJ1-5; no clear D. V shed 1 base and J shed 5 bases, with 12 bases lying between them. The germline gives CDR1 SEHNR, CDR2 FQNEAQ (reference sequence). The CDR3 sequence is 15 residues long. CDR3 protein: CASSLDGLGYQPQHF. CDR3 in DNA: TGTGCCAGCAGCTTAGATGGGTTGGGGTATCAGCCCCAGCATTTT.

This sequence joins TRBV15 and TRBJ1-1; 10 bases align to TRBD1. CDR1 is LNHNV and CDR2 is YYDKDF in the germline V gene (reference sequence). Germline trimming cut 5 bases from V and 8 bases from J; bases unmatched to any gene: 11. The CDR3 extends over 15 amino acids. The CDR3 here is CATSAYPGQGTEAFF. The CDR3 region has the DNA TGTGCCACCAGCGCTTATCCGGGACAGGGGACAGAAGCTTTCTTT.

The chain has TRBV4-3 and TRBJ1-2; 8 nucleotides align to TRBD1. The CDR3 covers 16 residues. Germline V gives CDR1 LGHNA, CDR2 YSLEER. Trimming at V came to 2 bases and at J to 2 bases, leaving 7 bases not matched to a gene. Written as DNA, the CDR3 is TGCGCCAGCAGCCAACATCGACAGGGGTGGAACTATGGCTACACCTTC. Its protein is CASSQHRQGWNYGYTF.

The chain joins TRBV5-1 to TRBJ1-1; 7 bases align to TRBD1. The germline gives CDR1 SGHRS, CDR2 YFSETQ. J lost 3 bases, V lost 4 bases, and 12 bases had no gene match. This CDR3 is 16 amino acids long. CDR3 DNA: TGCGCCAGCAGCGGAAACAGGGGTTGGATCGACACTGAAGCTTTCTTT. This translates into CASSGNRGWIDTEAFF. The variable domain in full, completed from reference TRBV5-1 and TRBJ1-1, reads KAGVTQTPRYLIKTRGQQVTLSCSPISGHRSVSWYQQTPGQGLQFLFEYFSETQRNKGNFPGRFSGRQFSNSRSEMNVSTLELGDSALYLCASSGNRGWIDTEAFFGQGTRLTVV.

The DNA of the CDR3 is TGTGCCAGCAGTTACAAGGGGTACGCATTCTCCTACGAGCAGTACTTC. Its translation is CASSYKGYAFSYEQYF. V usage is TRBV11-3 and J usage is TRBJ2-7, with D perhaps matching TRBD1 (5 bases). Germline loops: CDR1 SGHNT, CDR2 YENEEA. V lost 6 bases to trimming and J lost 0 bases, with 18 bases between them. The CDR3 runs to 16 residues.

In its sample, this clone was seen once. The rearrangement joins TRBV7-8 to TRBJ2-1; no reliable D call. The CDR3 loop spans 15 amino acids. V was trimmed by 3 bases and J by 0 bases, leaving 9 bases between them. Germline lookup yields CDR1 SGHVS and CDR2 FQNEAQ. CDR3 amino acids: CASSLDQNSYNEQFF. The CDR3 nucleotides read TGTGCCAGCAGCTTGGACCAAAACTCCTACAATGAGCAGTTCTTC. Full variable domain (missing parts from reference TRBV7-8 and TRBJ2-1): GAGVSQSPRYKVAKRGQDVALRCDPISGHVSLFWYQQALGQGPEFLTYFQNEAQLDKSGLPSDRFFAERPEGSVSTLKIQRTQQEDSAVYLCASSLDQNSYNEQFFGPGTRLTVL.

The chain is built from TRBV7-3 and TRBJ2-3; D is uncertain. The germline gives CDR1 SGHTA, CDR2 FQGTGA. The CDR3 has 14 residues. V lost 4 bases and J 0 bases, leaving 8 bases between the germline ends. DNA of the CDR3: TGTGCCAGCAGCTCCGAGCCAAGCACAGATACGCAGTATTTT. Protein sequence: CASSSEPSTDTQYF.

The rearrangement uses TRBV2 and TRBJ1-5; D is ambiguous. Germline V gives CDR1 SNHLY, CDR2 FYNNEI. The V and J ends lost 2 bases and 1 base respectively, with 6 bases between them. The CDR3 totals 14 residues. CDR3 sequence reads: CASSETASNQPQHF. CDR3 nucleotides: TGTGCCAGCAGTGAAACGGCCAGCAATCAGCCCCAGCATTTT.

The chain employs TRBV11-2 and TRBJ2-7, with D possibly being TRBD1 (5 bases). CDR3 size: 14 residues. The germline V and J ends were trimmed by 1 base and 4 bases, with 11 bases remaining between them. Germline values: CDR1 SGHAT, CDR2 FQNNGV. For the CDR3, the DNA is TGTGCCAGCAGCTTAGTAGGACACAAATACGAGCAGTACTTC. As protein: CASSLVGHKYEQYF.

The chain carries TRBV6-5 and TRBJ1-1; weak D call: TRBD1 (5 bases). Trimming removed 0 bases from V and 0 bases from J, with 11 bases in between. Germline assignment: CDR1 MNHEY and CDR2 SVGAGI. The CDR3 sequence is 16 residues long. For the CDR3, the DNA is TGTGCCAGCAGTTACTCGAGGGGTGCAATGAACACTGAAGCTTTCTTT. Residues: CASSYSRGAMNTEAFF.

The chain is built from TRBV19 and TRBJ2-3, with TRBD2 matching 8 bases. After removal of 1 base from V and 2 bases from J, the junction contained 5 bases not matched to a gene. The CDR3 is 16 residues long. Germline V gene data show CDR1 as LNHDA and CDR2 as SQIVND (reference sequence). Here the CDR3 DNA reads TGTGCCAGTAGTATAGGGGGTAGCGGGGTCACAGATACGCAGTATTTT. Translation: CASSIGGSGVTDTQYF.

The chain combines TRBV11-3 with TRBJ1-1; D call uncertain. Trimming left V 0 bases short and J 2 bases short, with 7 bases between. The germline V gene encodes CDR1 SGHNT and CDR2 YENEEA. The CDR3 totals 14 residues. In DNA, the CDR3 is TGTGCCAGCAGCTTAGATACGGGCAACACTGAAGCTTTCTTT. It translates to CASSLDTGNTEAFF. The full variable domain, with the rest looked up from reference TRBV11-3 and TRBJ1-1, is EAGVVQSPRYKIIEKKQPVAFWCNPISGHNTLYWYLQNLGQGPELLIRYENEEAVDDSQLPKDRFSAERLKGVDSTLKIQPAELGDSAVYLCASSLDTGNTEAFFGQGTRLTVV.

The chain has TRBV19 and TRBJ2-3; no clear D. V shed 10 bases and J shed 6 bases, with 8 bases lying between them. The CDR3 length is 10 residues. Germline-derived CDR1 and CDR2 are LNHDA and SQIVND (reference sequence). CDR3 DNA sequence: TGTGCCACCCGCAAGGATACGCAGTATTTT. Its protein product is CATRKDTQYF.

The rearrangement joins TRBV18 to TRBJ1-4; the D gene is possibly TRBD1 (6 bases). The CDR3 contains 15 residues. Germline loops: CDR1 KGHSH, CDR2 LQKENI. Trimming left V 6 bases short and J 4 bases short, with 15 bases between. The CDR3 DNA reads TGTGCCAGCTCCCAGGAGGACAGTGATAATGAAAAACTGTTTTTT. It is translated as CASSQEDSDNEKLFF.